This is a list of T cell receptor beta chains from one sample in a study of beta chain features in type 1 diabetes. Only in-frame clones appear in the TCRdb table, and some are missing; sequencing was by immunoSEQ multiplex PCR. The data contain 35,000 to 50,000 clones, approximately 53% of them singletons. Sequencing used stem cell memory CD4+ T cells from blood. The receptors shown here come from a young woman in good health. Both conserved end residues are part of each CDR3. D genes are given only for firm matches. Clone sizes are given selectively: once, few, many, or a class where the clone is expanded.

D	J	V	size	CDR3	DNA
NA	TRBJ2-1	TRBV7-2	NA	CASSYSGDYNEQFF	TGTGCCAGCAGCTATAGCGGAGACTACAATGAGCAGTTCTTC
TRBD2	TRBJ2-1	TRBV28	NA	CASSLTTSGIYNEQFF	TGTGCCAGCAGTCTTACGACTAGCGGGATTTACAATGAGCAGTTCTTC
NA	TRBJ2-3	TRBV5-4	NA	CASSLETGLDTQYF	TGTGCCAGCAGCTTGGAAACAGGGCTGGATACGCAGTATTTT
TRBD1	TRBJ2-2	TRBV2	NA	CVSRIQGAGELFF	TGTGTCAGCAGAATCCAGGGGGCCGGGGAGCTGTTTTTT
TRBD2	TRBJ2-7	TRBV6-1	few	CASSQRTSGSLFHPF	TGTGCCAGCAGTCAACGGACTAGCGGGAGCTTATTCCATCCCTTC
NA	TRBJ2-3	TRBV19	NA	CATQQGAPSTDTQYF	TGTGCCACTCAACAGGGAGCCCCTAGCACAGATACGCAGTATTTT
TRBD1	TRBJ2-4	TRBV2	NA	CASSAGGIAKNIQYF	TGTGCCAGCAGTGCAGGGGGAATAGCCAAAAACATTCAGTACTTC
NA	TRBJ2-7	TRBV28	NA	CASKRQDYEQYF	TGTGCCAGCAAGAGACAGGACTACGAGCAGTACTTC
NA	TRBJ2-7	TRBV4-3	NA	CASSRLAGTDTYEQYF	TGCGCCAGCAGCCGACTGGCGGGGACGGACACCTACGAGCAGTACTTC
TRBD2	TRBJ2-1	TRBV4-2	NA	CASSPGTSGMSSYNEQFF	TGTGCCAGCAGCCCCGGGACTAGCGGGATGAGCTCCTACAATGAGCAGTTCTTC
NA	TRBJ2-1	TRBV7-9	NA	CASSLSDNEQFF	TGTGCCAGCAGTCTAAGCGACAATGAGCAGTTCTTC
TRBD2	TRBJ2-5	TRBV4-3	NA	CASSQAGGKGETQYF	TGCGCCAGCAGCCAAGCGGGGGGGAAGGGAGAGACCCAGTACTTC
TRBD1	TRBJ1-1	TRBV28	NA	CASSFSTGVMNTEAFF	TGTGCCAGCAGTTTTTCGACAGGGGTGATGAACACTGAAGCTTTCTTT
TRBD2	TRBJ2-7	TRBV7-2	few	CASSSSGNSYEQYF	TGTGCCAGCAGCAGTAGCGGGAACTCCTACGAGCAGTACTTC
NA	TRBJ2-3	TRBV7-2	few	CASSLQGWWTDTQYF	TGTGCCAGCAGCTTGCAGGGTTGGTGGACAGATACGCAGTATTTT
NA	TRBJ2-7	TRBV18	NA	CASSPKRLEGEQYF	TGTGCCAGCTCACCAAAAAGACTAGAGGGGGAGCAGTACTTC
TRBD1	TRBJ2-7	TRBV23-1	few	CASSQGGPELYEQYF	TGCGCCAGCAGCCAAGGGGGCCCAGAACTTTACGAGCAGTACTTC
NA	TRBJ1-2	TRBV28	few	CASSSSRGYTF	TGTGCCAGCAGTTCCTCCCGTGGCTACACCTTC
NA	TRBJ2-1	TRBV4-1	NA	CASSQEEAPSNEQFF	TGCGCCAGCAGCCAAGAGGAGGCGCCGAGCAATGAGCAGTTCTTC
TRBD2	TRBJ2-7	TRBV29-1	NA	CSVEDDPAGGSYEQYF	TGCAGCGTTGAAGATGACCCGGCGGGAGGGTCCTACGAGCAGTACTTC
TRBD2	TRBJ2-7	TRBV11-2	NA	CASSLDDGTSGSVPFYEQYF	TGTGCCAGCAGCTTAGATGATGGGACTAGCGGGAGTGTCCCATTCTACGAGCAGTACTTC
NA	TRBJ2-1	TRBV18	many	CASSPLETDNEQFF	TGTGCCAGCTCACCACTGGAAACAGACAATGAGCAGTTCTTC
TRBD2	TRBJ2-1	TRBV28	few	CASTRLAGSYNEQFF	TGTGCCAGCACCAGATTAGCGGGGTCCTACAATGAGCAGTTCTTC
TRBD2	TRBJ2-7	TRBV4-3	NA	CASSQGASGSYEQYF	TGCGCCAGCAGCCAAGGGGCTAGCGGGAGTTACGAGCAGTACTTC
NA	TRBJ1-1	TRBV28	NA	CASSFGGRSNTEAFF	TGTGCCAGCAGTTTCGGGGGGCGGTCGAACACTGAAGCTTTCTTT
NA	TRBJ1-1	TRBV7-9	few	CASSLVTHTEAFF	TGTGCCAGCAGCTTAGTCACACACACTGAAGCTTTCTTT
TRBD2	TRBJ2-3	TRBV11-2	once	CASRKAGGRADTQYF	TGTGCCAGCAGGAAAGCGGGAGGGCGCGCAGATACGCAGTATTTT
NA	TRBJ1-2	TRBV28	few	CASSLAGDGYTF	TGTGCCAGCAGTTTAGCAGGGGATGGCTACACCTTC
NA	TRBJ1-2	TRBV6-1	NA	CATFYRETTGGYTF	TGTGCCACCTTCTACCGGGAGACTACTGGTGGCTACACCTTC
TRBD2	TRBJ2-5	TRBV27	NA	CASSLREGETQYF	TGTGCCAGCAGCTTAAGGGAGGGGGAGACCCAGTACTTC
NA	TRBJ2-2	TRBV7-2	few	CASSFRLALAGELFF	TGTGCCAGCAGCTTCCGGCTAGCCTTGGCCGGGGAGCTGTTTTTT
NA	TRBJ2-7	TRBV30	NA	CAWGGSYEQYF	TGTGCCTGGGGCGGATCCTACGAGCAGTACTTC
TRBD2	TRBJ2-4	TRBV4-2	NA	CASSQGPAGEVNIQYF	TGTGCCAGCAGCCAAGGACCCGCGGGAGAGGTGAACATTCAGTACTTC
NA	TRBJ2-3	TRBV7-2	few	CASRVEAVSSTDTQYF	TGTGCCAGCAGAGTAGAGGCGGTCTCTAGCACAGATACGCAGTATTTT
NA	TRBJ2-5	TRBV4-2	NA	CASSQSRGSGSETQYF	TGTGCCAGCAGCCAATCTAGGGGGAGTGGGTCAGAGACCCAGTACTTC
NA	TRBJ1-2	TRBV6-5	NA	CASSSGEFYGYTF	TGTGCCAGCAGTTCCGGGGAATTCTATGGCTACACCTTC
TRBD2	TRBJ2-5	TRBV7-9	NA	CASSLTSGRGLAQETQYF	TGTGCCAGCAGCTTGACTAGCGGGAGAGGTCTTGCCCAAGAGACCCAGTACTTC
NA	TRBJ2-5	TRBV7-2	NA	CASSLFAEAVGTQYF	TGTGCCAGCAGCTTATTCGCCGAGGCTGTCGGGACCCAGTACTTC
TRBD1	TRBJ2-2	TRBV30	NA	CAWSVQGVHTGELFF	TGTGCCTGGAGTGTACAGGGGGTACACACCGGGGAGCTGTTTTTT
NA	TRBJ1-1	TRBV4-3	NA	CASSQDSYRVNTEAFF	TGCGCCAGCAGCCAAGATTCATACAGGGTGAACACTGAAGCTTTCTTT
NA	TRBJ2-5	TRBV7-9	few	CASSLVLSQETQYF	TGTGCCAGCAGCTTAGTTTTGAGCCAAGAGACCCAGTACTTC
TRBD2	TRBJ2-2	TRBV9	NA	CASSVTSGVITGELFF	TGTGCCAGCAGCGTGACTAGCGGGGTAATCACCGGGGAGCTGTTTTTT